The entry below gives a single TCR beta chain sequence along with its context. What it binds is unknown. This sample was taken from a study of post-analysis software for immune sequencing data. For the study at large: Patients had relapsing-remitting, secondary progressive or progressive-relapsing multiple sclerosis; some lacked subtype. Findings and caveats of the study: A significant reduction in normalized Chao1 diversity was observed in multiple sclerosis patients versus controls. Samples prepared in the same batch strongly co-clustered by F measure. Roughly 5 TRBV segments occurring more often in patients than controls included TRBV5-6, TRBV5-1 and TRBV20-1.

CDR3 length equals 14 residues. Trimming pared 6 bases from V and 4 bases from J, leaving 18 bases between. The germline CDR1 and CDR2 sequences are DFQATT and SNEGSKA (reference sequence). Unique molecular identifiers tagged the TCR beta cDNA libraries. TCRdb used MiXCR to reprocess the PCR reads, holding one entry per CDR3 protein. The table lists roughly 570,000 distinct CDR3 sequences, around 36% of them singletons. The sequencing sample was made of blood. V and J are TRBV20-1 and TRBJ2-5, with a tentative D call TRBD2 (6 bases). The TCR comes from a girl aged 2-17 years with multiple sclerosis. CDR3 residues: CSAKGTSSLETQYF. The CDR3 DNA is TGCAGTGCCAAAGGGACTTCCTCCCTAGAGACCCAGTACTTC.